The 6 T cell receptor beta chains reported below all come from one sample, sequenced in a study of cytotoxic CD8 clonotypes in ibrutinib-treated CLL (dated by TCRdb to about 2021). In the paper's terms, the time point label means: approximately 25 months on ibrutinib. Library prep was done by the immunoSEQ multiplex PCR assay. TCRdb re-hosts the immuneACCESS table, in-frame sequences only. Its copies lack some clones; in the studies checked, an unresolved V gene accounts for under half of them, and the cause for the rest is not known. This sample gives about 250,000 clones in total; around 70% of them show up just once. The ten largest clones add up to 15% of the sample. Sequenced here: PBMCs, sampled after 24 months of ibrutinib treatment. These TCRs come from a human donor with chronic lymphocytic leukemia.

V and J are TRBV4-3 and TRBJ1-1, with 8 bases lining up with TRBD1. Per the germline V gene, CDR1 is LGHNA and CDR2 is YSLEER. V was pared by 4 bases and J by 6 bases, with 10 bases of the junction left unmatched. This CDR3 is 15 amino acids long. CDR3 sequence: CASSLAGGASAEAFF. The CDR3 DNA reads as TGCGCCAGCAGCCTTGCAGGGGGCGCCTCGGCTGAAGCTTTCTTT.

The chain recombines TRBV4-3 with TRBJ1-3; D remains unclear. This CDR3 spans 15 amino acids. Per the germline V gene, CDR1 is LGHNA and CDR2 is YSLEER. Trimming left V 5 bases short and J 1 base short, with 12 bases between. CDR3 sequence (DNA): TGCGCCAGCAGCAGAAATACTGGGTCTGGAAACACCATATATTTT. Translation: CASSRNTGSGNTIYF.

The chain couples TRBV28 to TRBJ2-3; 10 bases line up with TRBD2. J gave up 1 base and V 4 bases, and 5 bases lay outside the gene matches. This CDR3 region has 16 residues. Germline CDR1 MDHEN, CDR2 SYDVKM. The CDR3 sequence is CASSWGTSARTDTQYF. The CDR3 region has the DNA TGTGCCAGCAGTTGGGGGACTAGCGCACGCACAGATACGCAGTATTTT.

The V and J genes are TRBV7-2 and TRBJ1-5, with 9 bases matching TRBD1. This CDR3 contains 17 residues. Per the germline V gene, CDR1 is SGHTA and CDR2 is FQGNSA. Trimming removed 3 bases from V and 7 bases from J; junction bases left unmatched: 13. The DNA for the CDR3 is TGTGCCAGCAGCTTGGGACAGGGAGGAAGAAATACGCAGCCCCAGCATTTT. It specifies CASSLGQGGRNTQPQHF.

The rearrangement joins TRBV7-3 to TRBJ2-5; D is uncertain. Deletions cut 3 bases from V and 1 base from J, with 6 bases between. This CDR3 is built from 13 residues. CDR1 and CDR2 (germline): SGHTA, FQGTGA. As DNA, the CDR3 is TGTGCCAGCAGCTTCACTCCCCAAGAGACCCAGTACTTC. Encoded protein: CASSFTPQETQYF.

The V gene is TRBV4-2, the J gene TRBJ2-3; 13 bases fit TRBD2. There are 17 residues in the CDR3. Germline V gives CDR1 LGHNA, CDR2 YNFKEQ. The ends lost 0 bases at V and 5 bases at J; junction bases unmatched: 5. The CDR3 sequence: CASSQELAGGPGDTQYF. As DNA, the CDR3 is TGTGCCAGCAGCCAAGAACTAGCGGGAGGGCCAGGAGATACGCAGTATTTT.